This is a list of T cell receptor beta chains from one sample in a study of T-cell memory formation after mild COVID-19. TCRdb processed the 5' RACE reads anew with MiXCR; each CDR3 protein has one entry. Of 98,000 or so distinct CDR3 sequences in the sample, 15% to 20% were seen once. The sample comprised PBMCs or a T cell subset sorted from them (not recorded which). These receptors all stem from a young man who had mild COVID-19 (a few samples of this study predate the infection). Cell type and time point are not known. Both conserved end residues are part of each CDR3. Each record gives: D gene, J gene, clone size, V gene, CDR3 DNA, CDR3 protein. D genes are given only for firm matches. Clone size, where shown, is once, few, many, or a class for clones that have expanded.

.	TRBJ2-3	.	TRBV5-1	TGCGCCAGCAGCTTGGGACCCACGGGGTCTAGCACAGATACGCAGTATTTT	CASSLGPTGSSTDTQYF
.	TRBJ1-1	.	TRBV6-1	TGTGCCAGCAGTGAAGCCTCCGGGCCCCCCTCTGAAGCTTTCTTT	CASSEASGPPSEAFF
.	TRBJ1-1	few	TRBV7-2	TGTGCCAGCAGCTTCCAAACTAGCCCGGGAGGGCCTTTCTTT	CASSFQTSPGGPFF
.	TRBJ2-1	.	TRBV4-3	TGCGCCAGCAGCCCGCGGTTCGGGGCGGGCAATGAGCAGTTCTTC	CASSPRFGAGNEQFF
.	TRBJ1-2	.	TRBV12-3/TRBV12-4	TGTGCCAGCAGTTCCTTAATGGGCGGCGGCTACACCTTC	CASSSLMGGGYTF
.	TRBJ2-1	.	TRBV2	TGTGCCAGCCTGTTGAGGACTGGGCGCCCCTACAATGAGCAGTTCTTC	CASLLRTGRPYNEQFF
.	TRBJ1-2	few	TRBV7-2	TGTGCCAGCAGCTTCAGTAACTATGGCTACACCTTC	CASSFSNYGYTF
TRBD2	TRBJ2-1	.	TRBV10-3	TGTGCCATCGCGTCGGGACTAGCGGGCCAGGGCAATGAGCAGTTCTTC	CAIASGLAGQGNEQFF
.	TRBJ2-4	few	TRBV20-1	TGCAGTGCTTTGGAACTCCTAGCCAAAAACATTCAGTACTTC	CSALELLAKNIQYF
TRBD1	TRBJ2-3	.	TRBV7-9	TGTGCCAGCAGTCCCAGACAGGGTGGCGATACGCAGTATTTT	CASSPRQGGDTQYF
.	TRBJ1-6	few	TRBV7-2	TGTGCCAGCAGCTTCGGGGGTTACTTAACGAGCTCCTATAATTCACCCCTCCACTTT	CASSFGGYLTSSYNSPLHF
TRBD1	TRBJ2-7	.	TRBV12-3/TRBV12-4	TGTGCCAGCAGTTTGGACAGGGGGTTTCGGCAGTACTTC	CASSLDRGFRQYF
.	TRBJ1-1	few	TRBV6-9	TGTGCCAGCAGTTACCGTGAAGCTGCTTTCTTT	CASSYREAAFF
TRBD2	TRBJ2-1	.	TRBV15	TGTGCCACCAGCAGAGAAGGTAGCGGGGGGGCAGGAGAGCAGTTCTTC	CATSREGSGGAGEQFF
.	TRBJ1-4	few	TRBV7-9	TGTGCCAGCAGCTTAGATCTTGAAAAACTGTTTTTT	CASSLDLEKLFF
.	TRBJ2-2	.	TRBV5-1	TGCGCCAGCAGGGACTATTTTGTCGGGGAGCTGTTTTTT	CASRDYFVGELFF
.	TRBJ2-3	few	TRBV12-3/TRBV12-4	TGTGCCAGCAGGAACCTCCCGGCAGATACGCAGTATTTT	CASRNLPADTQYF
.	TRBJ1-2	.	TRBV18	TGTGCCAGCTCAGCAAGGACTGGGAGGGACTATGGCTACACCTTC	CASSARTGRDYGYTF
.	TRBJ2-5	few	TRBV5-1	TGCGCCAGCAGCTCCGAGTGGGGGACCCAGTACTTC	CASSSEWGTQYF
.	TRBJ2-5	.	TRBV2	TGTGCCAGCACCCTCAAGGAGACCCAGTACTTC	CASTLKETQYF
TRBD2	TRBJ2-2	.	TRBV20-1	TGCAGTGCGGGGGGGACTAGACTGAACACCGGGGAGCTGTTTTTT	CSAGGTRLNTGELFF